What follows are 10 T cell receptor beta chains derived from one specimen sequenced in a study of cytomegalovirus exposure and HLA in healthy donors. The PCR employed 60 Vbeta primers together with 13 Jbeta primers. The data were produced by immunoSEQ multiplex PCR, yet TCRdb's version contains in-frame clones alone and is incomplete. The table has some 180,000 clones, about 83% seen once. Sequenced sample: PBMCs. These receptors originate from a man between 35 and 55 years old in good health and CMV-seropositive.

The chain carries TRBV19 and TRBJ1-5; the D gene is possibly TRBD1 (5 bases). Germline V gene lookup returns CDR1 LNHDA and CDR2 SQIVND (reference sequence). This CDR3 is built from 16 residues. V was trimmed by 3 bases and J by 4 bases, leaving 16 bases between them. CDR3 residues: CASSMGGGRVNQPQHF. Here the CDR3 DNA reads TGTGCCAGTAGTATGGGGGGTGGCAGGGTGAATCAGCCCCAGCATTTT.

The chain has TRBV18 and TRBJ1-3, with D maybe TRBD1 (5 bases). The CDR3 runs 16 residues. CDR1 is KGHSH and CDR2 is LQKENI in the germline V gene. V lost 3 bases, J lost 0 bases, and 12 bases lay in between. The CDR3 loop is CASSPRQSSSGNTIYF. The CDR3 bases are TGTGCCAGCTCACCTCGACAGAGTAGCTCTGGAAACACCATATATTTT.

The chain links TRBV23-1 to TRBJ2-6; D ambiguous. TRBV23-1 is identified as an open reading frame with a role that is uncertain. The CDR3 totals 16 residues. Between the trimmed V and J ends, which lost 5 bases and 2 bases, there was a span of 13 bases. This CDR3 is CASSKHRPTGANVLTF. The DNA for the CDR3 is TGCGCCAGCAGTAAGCACAGACCAACTGGGGCCAACGTCCTGACTTTC.

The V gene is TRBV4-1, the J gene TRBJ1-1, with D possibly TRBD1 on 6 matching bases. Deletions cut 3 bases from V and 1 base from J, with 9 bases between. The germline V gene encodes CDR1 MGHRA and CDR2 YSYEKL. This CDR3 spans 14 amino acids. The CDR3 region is CASSHLRGNTEAFF. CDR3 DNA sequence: TGCGCCAGCAGCCACCTCAGGGGGAACACTGAAGCTTTCTTT.

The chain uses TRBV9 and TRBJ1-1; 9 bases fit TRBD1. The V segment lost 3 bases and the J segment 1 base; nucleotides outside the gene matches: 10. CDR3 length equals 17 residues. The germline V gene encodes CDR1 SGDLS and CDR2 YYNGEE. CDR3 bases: TGTGCCAGCAGCGGAGTTTGGGACAGGGAGCCGAACACTGAAGCTTTCTTT. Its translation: CASSGVWDREPNTEAFF.

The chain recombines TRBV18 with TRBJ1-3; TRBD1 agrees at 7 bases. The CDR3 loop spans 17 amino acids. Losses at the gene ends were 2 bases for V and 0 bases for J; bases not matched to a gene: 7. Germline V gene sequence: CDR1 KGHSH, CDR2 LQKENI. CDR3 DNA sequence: TGTGCCAGCTCACCATTAGGACAGGCCAACTCTGGAAACACCATATATTTT. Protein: CASSPLGQANSGNTIYF.

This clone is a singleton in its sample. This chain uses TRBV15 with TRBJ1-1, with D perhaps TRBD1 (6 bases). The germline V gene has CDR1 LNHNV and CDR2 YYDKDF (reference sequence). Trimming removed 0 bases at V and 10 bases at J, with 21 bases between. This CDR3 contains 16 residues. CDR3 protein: CATSRDVGTGRYRAFF. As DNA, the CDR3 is TGTGCCACCAGCAGAGATGTTGGAACAGGGAGATACCGAGCTTTCTTT.

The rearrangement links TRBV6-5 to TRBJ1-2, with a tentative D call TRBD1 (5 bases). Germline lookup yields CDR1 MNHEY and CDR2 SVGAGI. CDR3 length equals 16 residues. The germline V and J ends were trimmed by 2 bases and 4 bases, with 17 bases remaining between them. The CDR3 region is CASSYVLQGRRYGYTF. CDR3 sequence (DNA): TGTGCCAGCAGTTACGTCCTGCAGGGAAGGCGCTATGGCTACACCTTC.

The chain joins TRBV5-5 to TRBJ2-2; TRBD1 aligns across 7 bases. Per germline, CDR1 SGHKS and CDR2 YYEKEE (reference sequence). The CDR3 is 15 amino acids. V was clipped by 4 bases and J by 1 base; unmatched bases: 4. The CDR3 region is CASSTRTGNTGELFF. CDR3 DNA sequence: TGTGCCAGCAGCACCCGGACAGGGAACACCGGGGAGCTGTTTTTT.

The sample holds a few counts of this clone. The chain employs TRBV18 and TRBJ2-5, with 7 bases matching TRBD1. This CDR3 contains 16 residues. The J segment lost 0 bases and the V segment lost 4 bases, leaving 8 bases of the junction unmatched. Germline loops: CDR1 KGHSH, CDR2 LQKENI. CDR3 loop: CASSLGQTGYQETQYF. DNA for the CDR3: TGTGCCAGCTCACTTGGTCAGACAGGGTACCAAGAGACCCAGTACTTC.